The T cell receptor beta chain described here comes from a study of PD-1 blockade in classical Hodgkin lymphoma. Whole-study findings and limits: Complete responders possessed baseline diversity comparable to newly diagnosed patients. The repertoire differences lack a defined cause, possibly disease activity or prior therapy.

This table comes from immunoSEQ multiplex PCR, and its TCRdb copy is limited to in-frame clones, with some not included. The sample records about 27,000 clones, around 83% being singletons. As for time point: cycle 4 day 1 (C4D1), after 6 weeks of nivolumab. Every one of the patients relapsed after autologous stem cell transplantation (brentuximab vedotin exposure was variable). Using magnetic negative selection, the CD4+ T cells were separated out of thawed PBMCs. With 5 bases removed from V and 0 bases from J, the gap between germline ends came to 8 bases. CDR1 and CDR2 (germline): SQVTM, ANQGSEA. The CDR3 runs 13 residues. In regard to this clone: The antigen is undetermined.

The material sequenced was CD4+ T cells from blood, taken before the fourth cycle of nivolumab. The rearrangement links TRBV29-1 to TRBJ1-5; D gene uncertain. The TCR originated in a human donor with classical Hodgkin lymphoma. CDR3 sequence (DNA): TGCAGCGTTTCTGAGAATAGCAATCAGCCCCAGCATTTT. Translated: CSVSENSNQPQHF.